Listed below are T cell receptor beta chains from one sample, sequenced in a study of blood T cells in healthy people across ages. TCRdb processed the 5' RACE reads anew with MiXCR; each CDR3 protein has one entry. The sample has about 1.6 million distinct CDR3 sequences, about 31% seen once; the top ten hold approximately 10%. The sample consisted of blood. The receptors shown here come from a woman aged 30 to 39 in good health. CDR3s include the opening cysteine and the closing phenylalanine or tryptophan. D genes are given only for firm matches. The size of a clone is reported for some rows only, either as once, few or many, or as a class for expanded clones.

size: .
J: TRBJ1-2
D: TRBD1
length: 17
V: TRBV5-4
CDR3: CASSARRDRGRTNGYTF
DNA: TGTGCCAGCAGCGCCCGGAGGGACAGGGGGCGAACAAATGGCTACACCTTC

size: .
J: TRBJ2-7
D: .
length: 12
V: TRBV28
CDR3: CATLGGFYEQYF
DNA: TGTGCCACTTTGGGGGGATTCTACGAGCAGTACTTC

size: .
J: TRBJ2-1
D: TRBD1
length: 14
V: TRBV20-1
CDR3: CSAPRDRGEGEQFF
DNA: TGCAGTGCCCCCCGGGACAGGGGGGAAGGTGAGCAGTTCTTC

size: .
J: TRBJ2-7
D: TRBD2
length: 15
V: TRBV9
CDR3: CASSVAAGGPNEQYF
DNA: TGTGCCAGCAGCGTAGCAGCGGGAGGGCCTAACGAGCAGTACTTC

size: .
J: TRBJ2-3
D: TRBD2
length: 17
V: TRBV4-3
CDR3: CASSQFPAGGRTDTQYF
DNA: TGCGCCAGCAGCCAATTCCCAGCGGGAGGGCGCACAGATACGCAGTATTTT

size: few
J: TRBJ2-2
D: .
length: 15
V: TRBV2
CDR3: CASMAAALNTGELFF
DNA: TGTGCCAGCATGGCGGCGGCCTTGAACACCGGGGAGCTGTTTTTT

size: .
J: TRBJ2-5
D: .
length: 14
V: TRBV10-3
CDR3: CIISEVFRGETQYF
DNA: TGTATCATCAGTGAGGTATTCCGAGGGGAGACCCAGTACTTC

size: .
J: TRBJ1-1
D: .
length: 14
V: TRBV10-2
CDR3: CASSTTELGTEAFF
DNA: TGCGCCAGCAGCACGACAGAGCTCGGCACTGAAGCTTTCTTT

size: few
J: TRBJ2-7
D: .
length: 16
V: TRBV7-9
CDR3: CASSFGRQGSTYEQYF
DNA: TGTGCCAGCAGCTTCGGTCGGCAGGGGTCAACCTACGAGCAGTACTTC

size: few
J: TRBJ1-2
D: .
length: 16
V: TRBV12-3/TRBV12-4
CDR3: CASSSDSYSGGDGYTF
DNA: TGTGCCAGCAGTTCGGATTCATACTCAGGTGGGGATGGCTACACCTTC

size: .
J: TRBJ2-1
D: .
length: 15
V: TRBV15
CDR3: CATSRDGGSNNEQFF
DNA: TGTGCCACCAGCAGAGATGGAGGGAGCAACAATGAGCAGTTCTTC

size: .
J: TRBJ2-3
D: TRBD1
length: 17
V: TRBV13
CDR3: CASSLGKDREPTDTQYF
DNA: TGTGCCAGCAGCTTAGGCAAGGACAGGGAACCTACAGATACGCAGTATTTT

size: few
J: TRBJ1-5
D: TRBD1
length: 13
V: TRBV29-1
CDR3: CSVKTGPGQPQHF
DNA: TGCAGCGTTAAGACAGGGCCGGGGCAGCCCCAGCATTTT

size: once
J: TRBJ1-1
D: .
length: 14
V: TRBV27
CDR3: CASSPDTMDTEAFF
DNA: TGTGCCAGCAGTCCTGACACCATGGACACTGAAGCTTTCTTT

size: .
J: TRBJ2-3
D: TRBD2
length: 16
V: TRBV24-1
CDR3: CATSDGTSLVADTQYF
DNA: TGTGCCACCAGTGACGGGACTAGTTTGGTGGCAGATACGCAGTATTTT

size: few
J: TRBJ2-1
D: TRBD1
length: 15
V: TRBV28
CDR3: CAIDRGPASYNEQFF
DNA: TGTGCCATCGACAGGGGGCCGGCCTCCTACAATGAGCAGTTCTTC

size: .
J: TRBJ2-1
D: TRBD2
length: 16
V: TRBV7-9
CDR3: CASRLATSAISNEQFF
DNA: TGTGCCAGCAGGCTCGCGACTAGCGCGATTTCGAATGAGCAGTTCTTC

size: .
J: TRBJ2-5
D: .
length: 14
V: TRBV3-1
CDR3: CASSQILKAETQYF
DNA: TGTGCCAGCAGCCAAATTCTTAAGGCGGAGACCCAGTACTTC

size: .
J: TRBJ1-1
D: .
length: 16
V: TRBV9
CDR3: CASSASRTTVNTEAFF
DNA: TGTGCCAGCAGCGCCAGCAGGACGACAGTGAACACTGAAGCTTTCTTT

size: .
J: TRBJ2-7
D: .
length: 14
V: TRBV7-9
CDR3: CASSVGSDSYEQYF
DNA: TGTGCCAGCAGCGTTGGGTCGGACTCCTACGAGCAGTACTTC

size: .
J: TRBJ2-7
D: .
length: 18
V: TRBV5-1
CDR3: CASSLPRGSVSSSYEQYF
DNA: TGCGCCAGCAGCTTGCCACGTGGGTCGGTCAGTAGCTCCTACGAGCAGTACTTC

size: .
J: TRBJ2-3
D: TRBD2
length: 14
V: TRBV12-3/TRBV12-4
CDR3: CASSGGVVADTQYF
DNA: TGTGCCAGTAGCGGGGGGGTGGTCGCAGATACGCAGTATTTT

size: .
J: TRBJ1-1
D: .
length: 15
V: TRBV9
CDR3: CASSPLGRMNTEAFF
DNA: TGTGCCAGCAGCCCCCTCGGTAGAATGAACACTGAAGCTTTCTTT

size: few
J: TRBJ2-7
D: .
length: 14
V: TRBV11-1
CDR3: CASSLEVGGLEQYF
DNA: TGTGCCAGCAGCTTAGAAGTCGGCGGCCTCGAGCAGTACTTC

size: few
J: TRBJ2-3
D: .
length: 14
V: TRBV10-3
CDR3: CAISAGLKTDTQYF
DNA: TGTGCCATCAGTGCGGGACTTAAAACAGATACGCAGTATTTT

size: many
J: TRBJ1-5
D: .
length: 13
V: TRBV5-1
CDR3: CASSLELNQPQHF
DNA: TGTGCCAGCAGCTTAGAGTTGAATCAGCCCCAGCATTTT

size: .
J: TRBJ2-1
D: .
length: 13
V: TRBV10-3
CDR3: CAISESRWSEQFF
DNA: TGTGCCATCAGTGAGTCTCGGTGGAGTGAGCAGTTCTTC

size: .
J: TRBJ2-7
D: .
length: 15
V: TRBV2
CDR3: CASSKGGTGSYEQYF
DNA: TGTGCCAGCAGTAAAGGGGGGACGGGCTCCTACGAGCAGTACTTC

size: few
J: TRBJ1-6
D: TRBD1
length: 14
V: TRBV29-1
CDR3: CSVRQGSGNSPLHF
DNA: TGCAGCGTCCGACAGGGGTCCGGTAATTCACCCCTCCACTTT

size: few
J: TRBJ1-1
D: .
length: 11
V: TRBV20-1
CDR3: CSAFVGGEAFF
DNA: TGCAGTGCTTTTGTAGGGGGTGAAGCTTTCTTT

size: .
J: TRBJ1-5
D: .
length: 19
V: TRBV6-1
CDR3: CASSVIKTSISEYNQPQHF
DNA: TGTGCCAGCAGTGTTATCAAGACAAGTATATCGGAATACAATCAGCCCCAGCATTTT

size: .
J: TRBJ1-5
D: .
length: 15
V: TRBV4-1
CDR3: CASSKTGQLNQPQHF
DNA: TGCGCCAGCAGCAAAACGGGGCAGTTAAATCAGCCCCAGCATTTT

size: many
J: TRBJ2-7
D: .
length: 13
V: TRBV29-1
CDR3: CSAQRGDSYEQYF
DNA: TGCAGCGCGCAGAGGGGGGATTCCTACGAGCAGTACTTC

size: .
J: TRBJ2-2
D: TRBD2
length: 16
V: TRBV5-6
CDR3: CASSFYSGMNTGELFF
DNA: TGTGCCAGCAGCTTTTATAGCGGGATGAACACCGGGGAGCTGTTTTTT

size: .
J: TRBJ1-2
D: .
length: 15
V: TRBV4-1
CDR3: CASSQSTGPYYGYTF
DNA: TGCGCCAGCAGCCAAAGTACAGGGCCGTATTATGGCTACACCTTC

size: few
J: TRBJ2-5
D: .
length: 13
V: TRBV28
CDR3: CASATGSQETQYF
DNA: TGTGCCAGCGCCACCGGGAGCCAAGAGACCCAGTACTTC

size: .
J: TRBJ2-1
D: TRBD2
length: 20
V: TRBV20-1
CDR3: CSARVPPTSGIVFSGNEQFF
DNA: TGCAGTGCTAGAGTTCCACCGACTAGCGGGATAGTATTTTCTGGCAATGAGCAGTTCTTC

size: .
J: TRBJ2-7
D: .
length: 15
V: TRBV20-1
CDR3: CSARDLQRQSYEQYF
DNA: TGCAGTGCTAGAGATCTCCAGCGGCAGTCCTACGAGCAGTACTTC

size: many
J: TRBJ2-3
D: .
length: 14
V: TRBV20-1
CDR3: CSASSSGVTDTQYF
DNA: TGCAGTGCTAGCTCCAGCGGAGTCACAGATACGCAGTATTTT

size: .
J: TRBJ2-1
D: .
length: 12
V: TRBV20-1
CDR3: CSAREVRGEQFF
DNA: TGCAGTGCTAGGGAGGTTCGAGGTGAGCAGTTCTTC

size: .
J: TRBJ2-3
D: TRBD1
length: 14
V: TRBV10-3
CDR3: CAIKGTASTDTQYF
DNA: TGTGCCATCAAAGGGACAGCTAGCACAGATACGCAGTATTTT